This TCR beta chain was obtained from a study of T cell responses to AZD1222 COVID-19 vaccine. Study results and limitations: Once two AZD1222 doses were given, Spike-specific TCR breadth and depth went up. A mostly white British donor set with more females was recruited, and clonal diversity was possibly underestimated. Sampled repertoires all dated from after the peak T cell response.

Trimming shortened V by 6 bases and J by 2 bases, and 8 bases separated the two germline ends. The germline V gene encodes CDR1 MNHEY and CDR2 SMNVEV (reference sequence). The CDR3 is made up of 12 amino acids. Assay used: immunoSEQ multiplex PCR; TCRdb lists only in-frame clones, some missing. The table records around 180,000 clones, about nine tenths of them present only once. Notes on this clone: The antigen is undetermined.

The rearrangement uses TRBV27 and TRBJ2-7; D uncertain. This clonotype was sampled from an adult in good health. The sample consisted of peripheral blood, taken on day 0 of MenACWY control vaccination. In nucleotides, the CDR3 is TGTGCCAGCAGAGGCGGCCCCTACGAGCAGTACTTC. Residues: CASRGGPYEQYF.